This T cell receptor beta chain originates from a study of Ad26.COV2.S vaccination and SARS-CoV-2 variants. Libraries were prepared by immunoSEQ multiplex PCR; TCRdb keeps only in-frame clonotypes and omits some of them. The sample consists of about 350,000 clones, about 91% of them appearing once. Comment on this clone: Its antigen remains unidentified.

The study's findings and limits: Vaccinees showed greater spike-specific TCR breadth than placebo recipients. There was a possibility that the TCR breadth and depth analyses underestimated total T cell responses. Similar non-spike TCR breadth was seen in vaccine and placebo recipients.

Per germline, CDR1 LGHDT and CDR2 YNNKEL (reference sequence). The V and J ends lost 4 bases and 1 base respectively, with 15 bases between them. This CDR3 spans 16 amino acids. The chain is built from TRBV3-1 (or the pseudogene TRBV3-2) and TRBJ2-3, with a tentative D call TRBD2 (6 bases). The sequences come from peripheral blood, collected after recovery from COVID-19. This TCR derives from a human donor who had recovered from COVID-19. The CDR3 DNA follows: TGTGCCAGCAGCCCCCTACCGGGGGTCCGCACAGATACGCAGTATTTT. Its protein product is CASSPLPGVRTDTQYF.